This T cell receptor beta chain was sequenced for a study of blood T cell repertoires in COVID-19. The ends were cut back, 2 bases at V and 2 bases at J, with 10 bases in the middle. This CDR3 contains 14 residues. Germline CDR1 SGHVS, CDR2 FQNEAQ. Sequencing used immunoSEQ multiplex PCR; TCRdb keeps in-frame clones, though not all of them. Among approximately 150,000 clones listed, about four fifths were seen once. The origin of this receptor is a man in his sixties who had recovered from COVID-19. The sequencing input was PBMCs or T cells enriched from blood (not recorded which). The chain has TRBV7-8 and TRBJ2-7; no firm D call. CDR3 bases: TGTGCCAGCAGCTTACTAGTCGAGACCTACGAGCAGTACTTC. Translation gives CASSLLVETYEQYF.